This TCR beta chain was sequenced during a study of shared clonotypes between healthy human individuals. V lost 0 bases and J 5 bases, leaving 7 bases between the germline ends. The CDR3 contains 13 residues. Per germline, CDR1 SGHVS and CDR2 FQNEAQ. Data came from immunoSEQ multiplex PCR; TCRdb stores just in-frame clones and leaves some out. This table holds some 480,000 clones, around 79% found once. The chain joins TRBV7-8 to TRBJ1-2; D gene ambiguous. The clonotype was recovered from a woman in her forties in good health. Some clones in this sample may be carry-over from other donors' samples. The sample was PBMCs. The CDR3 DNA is TGTGCCAGCAGCTTAGCCACGGAATATGGCTACACCTTC. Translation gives CASSLATEYGYTF.